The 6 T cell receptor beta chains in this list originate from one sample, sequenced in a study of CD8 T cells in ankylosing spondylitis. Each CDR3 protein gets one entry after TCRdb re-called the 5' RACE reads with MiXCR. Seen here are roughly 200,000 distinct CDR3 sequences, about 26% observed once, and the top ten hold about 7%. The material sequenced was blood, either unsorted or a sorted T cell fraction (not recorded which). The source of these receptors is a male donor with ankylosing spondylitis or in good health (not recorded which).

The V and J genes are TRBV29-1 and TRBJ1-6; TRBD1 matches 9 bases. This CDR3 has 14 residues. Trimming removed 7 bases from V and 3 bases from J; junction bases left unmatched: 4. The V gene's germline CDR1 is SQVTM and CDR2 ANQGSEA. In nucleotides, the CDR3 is TGCAGCGCTCGGACAGGGGACTATAATTCACCCCTCCACTTT. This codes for CSARTGDYNSPLHF.

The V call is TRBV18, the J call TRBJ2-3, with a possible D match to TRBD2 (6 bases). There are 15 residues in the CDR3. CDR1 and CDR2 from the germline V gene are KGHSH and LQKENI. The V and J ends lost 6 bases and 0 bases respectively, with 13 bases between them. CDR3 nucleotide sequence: TGTGCCAGCTCCAATGGGGGGTATAGCACAGATACGCAGTATTTT. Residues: CASSNGGYSTDTQYF.

In DNA form, the CDR3 reads TGTGCCAGCAGCTTTAAACTAACTAGCGGGAAAACCGCTGGGGAGACCCAGTACTTC. This codes for CASSFKLTSGKTAGETQYF. V and J are TRBV7-9 and TRBJ2-5; 10 bases are a match to TRBD2. Germline-derived CDR1 and CDR2 are SEHNR and FQNEAQ (reference sequence). CDR3 length: 19 amino acids. V gave up 3 bases and J gave up 5 bases; unmatched junction bases: 18.

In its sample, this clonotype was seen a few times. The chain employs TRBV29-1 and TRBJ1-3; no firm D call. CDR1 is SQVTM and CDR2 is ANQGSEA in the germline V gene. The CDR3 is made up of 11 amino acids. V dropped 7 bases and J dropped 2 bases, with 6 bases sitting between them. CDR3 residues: CSAYTGNTIYF. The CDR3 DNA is TGCAGCGCCTATACTGGAAACACCATATATTTT.

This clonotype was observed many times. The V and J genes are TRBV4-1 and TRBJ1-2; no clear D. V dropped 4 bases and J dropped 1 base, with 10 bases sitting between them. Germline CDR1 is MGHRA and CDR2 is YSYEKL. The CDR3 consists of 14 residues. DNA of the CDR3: TGCGCCAGCAGCCTCGGAGATATTAACTATGGCTACACCTTC. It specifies CASSLGDINYGYTF.

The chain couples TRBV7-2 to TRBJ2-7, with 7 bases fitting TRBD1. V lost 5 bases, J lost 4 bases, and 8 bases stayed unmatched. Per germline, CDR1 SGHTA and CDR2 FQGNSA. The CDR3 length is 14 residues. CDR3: CASSPDRVLYEQYF. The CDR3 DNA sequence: TGTGCCAGCAGCCCAGACAGGGTTCTGTACGAGCAGTACTTC. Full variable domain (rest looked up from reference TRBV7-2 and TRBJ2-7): GAGVSQSPSNKVTEKGKDVELRCDPISGHTALYWYRQSLGQGLEFLIYFQGNSAPDKSGLPSDRFSAERTGGSVSTLTIQRTQQEDSAVYLCASSPDRVLYEQYFGPGTRLTVT.